This TCR beta chain was observed in a study of graft-versus-host responses after intestinal transplantation. Study-wide background: Every transplant recipient was induced with anti-thymocyte globulin, then maintained on tacrolimus and steroids for about three years. The study, taken as a whole, reports: Present in recipient marrow, GvH clones included some that appeared first in ileum or blood. Early post-transplant falls in HvG clones accompanied the peak levels of circulating GvH clones.

Germline CDR1 is SSHAT and CDR2 is FNYEAQ (reference sequence). CDR3 size: 10 residues. V lost 3 bases to trimming and J lost 7 bases, with 4 bases between them. Points on this clone: The antigen is not known.

TCRdb's copy holds only in-frame clones and misses some; the assay was immunoSEQ multiplex PCR. Of about 130,000 clones in the sample, approximately 92% are singletons; the top ten hold over 0.15%. This receptor was obtained from a human donor who received an intestinal transplant. The sequencing used unstimulated CD4+ T cells sorted from spleen or lymph node cells, collected before intestinal transplant. The rearrangement joins TRBV7-7 to TRBJ2-7, with D uncertain. CDR3 amino acids: CASSFGEQYF. The CDR3 DNA is TGTGCCAGCAGCTTTGGGGAGCAGTACTTC. The complete variable domain, with remaining parts taken from reference TRBV7-7 and TRBJ2-7, reads GAGVSQSPRYKVTKRGQDVTLRCDPISSHATLYWYQQALGQGPEFLTYFNYEAQPDKSGLPSDRFSAERPEGSISTLTIQRTEQRDSAMYRCASSFGEQYFGPGTRLTVT.